This entry describes one T cell receptor beta chain. Those who donated were healthy bone marrow donors. The sample belongs to a study of cytomegalovirus exposure and HLA in healthy donors. The CDR3 totals 14 residues. Germline V CDR1 and CDR2: ENHRY, SYGVKD. J lost 2 bases, V lost 7 bases, and 6 bases had no gene match. The study ran its PCR with 60 Vbeta and 13 Jbeta primers. Clones were sequenced by immunoSEQ multiplex PCR, and TCRdb holds only the in-frame ones, with some missing. Of under 200,000 clones in the sample, 79% were seen once. This sequence joins TRBV10-3 and TRBJ2-5, with 8 bases lining up with TRBD2. The receptor comes from a woman in her forties in good health and CMV-seronegative. Sequenced material: PBMCs. CDR3 residues: CAITFSGAQETQYF. CDR3 DNA: TGTGCCATCACCTTTAGCGGGGCTCAAGAGACCCAGTACTTC.